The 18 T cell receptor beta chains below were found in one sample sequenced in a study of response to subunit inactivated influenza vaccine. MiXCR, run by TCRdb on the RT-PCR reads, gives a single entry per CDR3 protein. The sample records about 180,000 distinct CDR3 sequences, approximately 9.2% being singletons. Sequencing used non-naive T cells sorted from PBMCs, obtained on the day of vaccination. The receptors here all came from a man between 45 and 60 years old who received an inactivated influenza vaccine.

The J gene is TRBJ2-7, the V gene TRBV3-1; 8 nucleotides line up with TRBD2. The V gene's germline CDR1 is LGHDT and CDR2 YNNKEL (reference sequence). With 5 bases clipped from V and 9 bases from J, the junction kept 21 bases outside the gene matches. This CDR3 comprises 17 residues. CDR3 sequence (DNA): TGTGCCAGCAGCAAGCAGGGTGCGGGAGGCGGTGGGATCAGGCAGTACTTC. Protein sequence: CASSKQGAGGGGIRQYF.

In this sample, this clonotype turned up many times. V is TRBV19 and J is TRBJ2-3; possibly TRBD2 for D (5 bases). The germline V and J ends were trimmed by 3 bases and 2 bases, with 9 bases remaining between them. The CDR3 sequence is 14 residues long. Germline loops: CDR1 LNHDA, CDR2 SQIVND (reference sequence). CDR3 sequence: CASSIGLFTDTQYF. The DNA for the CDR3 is TGTGCCAGTAGTATCGGACTTTTCACAGATACGCAGTATTTT.

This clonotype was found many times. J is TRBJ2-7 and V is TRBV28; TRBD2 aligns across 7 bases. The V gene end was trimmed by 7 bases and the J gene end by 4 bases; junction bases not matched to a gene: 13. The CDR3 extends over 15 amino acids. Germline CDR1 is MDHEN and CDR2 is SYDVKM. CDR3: CASTTSSSSGYEQYF. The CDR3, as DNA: TGTGCCAGCACCACAAGTTCAAGTAGCGGGTACGAGCAGTACTTC.

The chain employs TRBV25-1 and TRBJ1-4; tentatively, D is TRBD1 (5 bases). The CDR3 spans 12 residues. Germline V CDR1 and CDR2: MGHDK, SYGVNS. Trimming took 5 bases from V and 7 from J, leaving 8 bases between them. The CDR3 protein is CASSRGGEKLFF. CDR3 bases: TGTGCCAGCAGTCGGGGGGGTGAAAAACTGTTTTTT. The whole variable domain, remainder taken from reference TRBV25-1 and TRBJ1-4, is EADIYQTPRYLVIGTGKKITLECSQTMGHDKMYWYQQDPGMELHLIHYSYGVNSTEKGDLSSESTVSRIRTEHFPLTLESARPSHTSQYLCASSRGGEKLFFGSGTQLSVL.

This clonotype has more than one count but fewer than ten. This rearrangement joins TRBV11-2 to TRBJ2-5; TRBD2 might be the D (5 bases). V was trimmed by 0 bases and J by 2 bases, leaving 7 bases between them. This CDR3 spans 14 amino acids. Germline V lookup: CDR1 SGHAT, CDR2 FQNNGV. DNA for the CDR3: TGTGCCAGCAGCTTAGATATAGCGCAAGAGACCCAGTACTTC. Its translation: CASSLDIAQETQYF.

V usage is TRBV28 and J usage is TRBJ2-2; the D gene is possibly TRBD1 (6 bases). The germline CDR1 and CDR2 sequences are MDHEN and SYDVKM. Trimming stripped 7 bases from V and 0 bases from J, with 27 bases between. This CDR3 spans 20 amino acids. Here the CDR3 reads CASTLSGTTDATTNTGELFF. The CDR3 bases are TGTGCCAGCACCTTATCCGGGACAACGGACGCCACAACGAACACCGGGGAGCTGTTTTTT. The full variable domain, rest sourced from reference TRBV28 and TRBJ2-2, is DVKVTQSSRYLVKRTGEKVFLECVQDMDHENMFWYRQDPGLGLRLIYFSYDVKMKEKGDIPEGYSVSREKKERFSLILESASTNQTSMYLCASTLSGTTDATTNTGELFFGEGSRLTVL.

The CDR3 DNA sequence: TGCGCCAGCAGCTTGCTTGGATCGTACAATGAGCAGTTCTTC. As protein: CASSLLGSYNEQFF. V and J are TRBV5-1 and TRBJ2-1, with unresolved D. The length of the CDR3 is 14 residues. Trimming pared 1 base from V and 4 bases from J, leaving 9 bases between. The germline V gene has CDR1 SGHRS and CDR2 YFSETQ.

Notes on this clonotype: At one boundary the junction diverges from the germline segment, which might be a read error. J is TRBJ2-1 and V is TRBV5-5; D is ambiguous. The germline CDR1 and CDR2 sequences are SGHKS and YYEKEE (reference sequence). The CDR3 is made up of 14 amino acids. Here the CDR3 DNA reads TGTGCCATCAGCCCGGGCGGTGACGTCAATGAGCAGTTCTTC. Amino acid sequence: CAISPGGDVNEQFF.

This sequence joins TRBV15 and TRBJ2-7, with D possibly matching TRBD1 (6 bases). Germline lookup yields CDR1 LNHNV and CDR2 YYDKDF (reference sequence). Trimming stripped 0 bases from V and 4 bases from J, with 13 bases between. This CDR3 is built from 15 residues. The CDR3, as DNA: TGTGCCACCAGCAGAGAACATTCAGGGGAATACGAGCAGTACTTC. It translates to CATSREHSGEYEQYF.

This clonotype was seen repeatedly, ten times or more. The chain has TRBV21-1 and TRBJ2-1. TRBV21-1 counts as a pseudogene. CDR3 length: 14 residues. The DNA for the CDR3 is TGTGCCAGCAGCAAAGAAGGTCACTTCAATGAGCAGTTCTTC. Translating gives CASSKEGHFNEQFF.

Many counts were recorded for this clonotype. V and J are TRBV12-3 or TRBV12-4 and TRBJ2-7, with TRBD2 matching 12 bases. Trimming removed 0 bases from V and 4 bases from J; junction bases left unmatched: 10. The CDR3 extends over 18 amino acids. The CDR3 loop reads CASSLAGTSGHEVYEQYF. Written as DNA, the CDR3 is TGTGCCAGCAGTTTAGCCGGGACTAGCGGGCATGAAGTGTACGAGCAGTACTTC.

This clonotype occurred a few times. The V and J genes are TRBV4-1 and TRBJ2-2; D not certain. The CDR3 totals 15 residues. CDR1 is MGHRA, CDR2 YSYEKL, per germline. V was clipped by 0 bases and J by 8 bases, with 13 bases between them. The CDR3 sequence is CASSQDVTPPGELFF. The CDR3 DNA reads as TGCGCCAGCAGCCAAGACGTTACCCCTCCGGGGGAGCTGTTTTTT.

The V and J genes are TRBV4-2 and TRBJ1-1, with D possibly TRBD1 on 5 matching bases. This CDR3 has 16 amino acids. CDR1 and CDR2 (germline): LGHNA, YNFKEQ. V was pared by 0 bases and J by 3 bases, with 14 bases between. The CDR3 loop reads CASSQDVYGADTEAFF. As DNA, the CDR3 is TGTGCCAGCAGCCAAGATGTTTACGGGGCAGACACTGAAGCTTTCTTT.

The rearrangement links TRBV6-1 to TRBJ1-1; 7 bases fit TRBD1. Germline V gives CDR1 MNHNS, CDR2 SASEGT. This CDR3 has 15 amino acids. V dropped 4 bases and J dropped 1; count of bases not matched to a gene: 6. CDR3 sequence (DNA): TGTGCCAGCAGTGTCGGGACAGTACGGAACACTGAAGCTTTCTTT. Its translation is CASSVGTVRNTEAFF.

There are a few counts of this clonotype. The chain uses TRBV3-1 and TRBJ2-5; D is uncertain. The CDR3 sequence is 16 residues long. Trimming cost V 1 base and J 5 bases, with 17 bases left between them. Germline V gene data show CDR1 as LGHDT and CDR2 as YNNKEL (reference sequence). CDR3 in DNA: TGTGCCAGCAGCCAAGGCTATACTAATGGAGTCGAGACCCAGTACTTC. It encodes CASSQGYTNGVETQYF.

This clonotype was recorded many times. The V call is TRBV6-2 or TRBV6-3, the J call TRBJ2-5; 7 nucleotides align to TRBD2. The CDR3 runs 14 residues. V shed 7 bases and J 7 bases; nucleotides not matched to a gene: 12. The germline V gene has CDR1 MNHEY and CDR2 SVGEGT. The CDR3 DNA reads TGTGCCAGCACCAACGGCGGGGGTTTAGGGACCCAGTACTTC. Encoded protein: CASTNGGGLGTQYF.

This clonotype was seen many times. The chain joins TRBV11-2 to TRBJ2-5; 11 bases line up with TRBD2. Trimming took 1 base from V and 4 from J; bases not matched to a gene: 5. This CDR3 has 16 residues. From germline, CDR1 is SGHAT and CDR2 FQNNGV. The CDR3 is CASSLVLAGVGETQYF. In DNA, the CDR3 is TGTGCCAGCAGCTTAGTACTAGCGGGAGTCGGAGAGACCCAGTACTTC.

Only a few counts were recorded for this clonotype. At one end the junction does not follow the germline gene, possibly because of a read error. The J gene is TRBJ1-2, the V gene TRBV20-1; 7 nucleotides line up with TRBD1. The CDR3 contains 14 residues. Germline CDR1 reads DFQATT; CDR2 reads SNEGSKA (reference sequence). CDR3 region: CSAQPQGQPYGYTF. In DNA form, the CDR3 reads TGCAGTGCCCAACCCCAGGGACAGCCATATGGCTACACTTTC.